These 32 T cell receptor beta chains came from one sample sequenced in a study of regulatory T cells in long-lasting Graves disease. Building of the TCR beta libraries involved iRepertoire HTBI primers and Arm-PCR of CDR3 regions. Each CDR3 protein is one row after TCRdb ran MiXCR on the multiplex PCR reads. The table has 420,000 or so distinct CDR3 sequences, roughly 17% seen once. Time point given: newly diagnosed GD, antithyroid drugs for less than 3 months. Extracted RNA from PBMCs served as the source of the TCR library. This sample was also put to use in a study of T cells in Graves' hyperthyroidism and ophthalmopathy.

The sequencing here drew on peripheral blood mononuclear cells (PBMCs), taken at new diagnosis, from a patient treated with antithyroid drugs. The receptors shown here come from a woman in her late teens or twenties with Graves disease.

The table lists this clonotype with a few counts. This rearrangement joins TRBV11-3 to TRBJ2-4, with D unclear. The CDR3 runs 13 residues. Trimming took off 0 bases at V and 2 bases at J, with 2 bases between the two ends. The germline CDR1 and CDR2 sequences are SGHNT and YENEEA. The CDR3 DNA reads TGTGCCAGCAGCTTAGATCCCAAAAACATTCAGTACTTC. Its translation: CASSLDPKNIQYF. The whole variable domain, filled in from reference TRBV11-3 and TRBJ2-4, reads EAGVVQSPRYKIIEKKQPVAFWCNPISGHNTLYWYLQNLGQGPELLIRYENEEAVDDSQLPKDRFSAERLKGVDSTLKIQPAELGDSAVYLCASSLDPKNIQYFGAGTRLSVL.

With regard to this clonotype: The junction shows a germline mismatch at one end, possibly a read error. The rearrangement links TRBV3-1 to TRBJ1-1; D is possibly TRBD1 (5 bases). Germline CDR1 reads LGHDT; CDR2 reads YNNKEL (reference sequence). The CDR3 runs 18 residues. CDR3 protein: CTSSQPHSGAVVAPEAFF. CDR3 in DNA: TGTACCAGCAGCCAACCCCATTCCGGGGCGGTGGTTGCGCCTGAAGCTTTCTTT.

The chain joins TRBV19 to TRBJ2-1; D might be TRBD1 or TRBD2, each matching 5 bases. The CDR3 has 16 amino acids. Germline-derived CDR1 and CDR2 are LNHDA and SQIVND (reference sequence). The ends were cut back, 4 bases at V and 4 bases at J, with 17 bases in the middle. CDR3 DNA: TGTGCCAGTAGTACCCCAAGAGGGGTGGGTTACAATGAGCAGTTCTTC. Its translation is CASSTPRGVGYNEQFF. The variable domain in full, with the rest retrieved from reference TRBV19 and TRBJ2-1, is DGGITQSPKYLFRKEGQNVTLSCEQNLNHDAMYWYRQDPGQGLRLIYYSQIVNDFQKGDIAEGYSVSREKKESFPLTVTSAQKNPTAFYLCASSTPRGVGYNEQFFGPGTRLTVL.

This clonotype was recorded a few times. The chain couples TRBV6-1 to TRBJ1-2; 7 bases are a match to TRBD1. In germline, CDR1 is MNHNS, CDR2 SASEGT. V lost 3 bases and J lost 4; bases outside the gene matches: 8. The CDR3 totals 15 residues. The CDR3 region has the DNA TGTGCCAGCAGTGACGGAGCTACAGGGGCCTATGGCTACACCTTC. It translates to CASSDGATGAYGYTF.

This rearrangement joins TRBV2 to TRBJ1-2; D remains ambiguous. Germline V lookup: CDR1 SNHLY, CDR2 FYNNEI. Deletions cut 3 bases from V and 0 bases from J, with 5 bases between. The CDR3 is 13 residues long. CDR3 sequence (DNA): TGTGCCAGCAGTGAGAGGGCTAACTATGGCTACACCTTC. Its protein is CASSERANYGYTF. Using reference TRBV2 and TRBJ1-2 for the parts outside the CDR3, the full variable domain is EPEVTQTPSHQVTQMGQEVILRCVPISNHLYFYWYRQILGQKVEFLVSFYNNEISEKSEIFDDQFSVERPDGSNFTLKIRSTKLEDSAMYFCASSERANYGYTFGSGTRLTVV.

This clonotype was found many times. The chain combines TRBV7-2 with TRBJ2-7, with 7 bases fitting TRBD2. The CDR3 runs to 15 residues. Per the germline V gene, CDR1 is SGHTA and CDR2 is FQGNSA. V dropped 5 bases and J dropped 0; count of bases not matched to a gene: 7. The CDR3 DNA reads TGTGCCAGCAGCCTCGGACTAGGGAGCTCCTACGAGCAGTACTTC. Amino acids: CASSLGLGSSYEQYF.

Many counts were recorded for this clonotype. This sequence joins TRBV11-3 and TRBJ2-5; D unresolved. The CDR3 runs 14 residues. The V gene lost 1 base and the J gene lost 5 bases, with 11 bases spanning the gap. Germline CDR1 reads SGHNT; CDR2 reads YENEEA. Written as DNA, the CDR3 is TGTGCCAGCAGCTTAGGGTCGGGCATGGAGACCCAGTACTTC. The encoded protein is CASSLGSGMETQYF.

This clonotype was recorded once. This rearrangement joins TRBV29-1 to TRBJ1-3; maybe TRBD1 (5 bases). The V gene's germline CDR1 is SQVTM and CDR2 ANQGSEA. Trimming shortened V by 7 bases and J by 0 bases, and 10 bases separated the two germline ends. CDR3 length: 13 residues. The CDR3 protein is CSAQGDSGNTIYF. CDR3 nucleotides: TGCAGCGCCCAGGGCGACTCTGGAAACACCATATATTTT.

There are a few counts of this clonotype. V gene TRBV20-1 combines with J gene TRBJ1-5; D is unresolved. The CDR3 totals 12 residues. CDR1 DFQATT and CDR2 SNEGSKA come from the germline V gene (reference sequence). Trimming removed 4 bases at V and 4 bases at J, with 8 bases between. This CDR3 reads CSAKGQNQPQHF. DNA for the CDR3: TGCAGTGCTAAAGGTCAGAATCAGCCCCAGCATTTT.

The CDR3 DNA reads TGTGCCAGCCGATCGCAGGGGGACCACGAGCAGTACTTC. Encoded protein: CASRSQGDHEQYF. V usage is TRBV6-1 and J usage is TRBJ2-7; 7 bases align to TRBD1. CDR3 length: 13 amino acids. With V trimmed by 8 bases and J by 5 bases, 9 bases remained unmatched. Germline lookup yields CDR1 MNHNS and CDR2 SASEGT.

This clonotype has at least ten counts. The V call is TRBV3-1, the J call TRBJ2-3, with TRBD2 matching 14 bases. The germline CDR1 and CDR2 sequences are LGHDT and YNNKEL (reference sequence). Trimming removed 3 bases from V and 5 bases from J; junction bases left unmatched: 4. The CDR3 sequence is 16 residues long. The CDR3 bases are TGTGCCAGCAGCCACGGGACTAGCGGGAGTGTAGATACGCAGTATTTT. This encodes CASSHGTSGSVDTQYF.

The chain employs TRBV12-3 or TRBV12-4 and TRBJ1-1; tentative D call: TRBD1 (6 bases). The CDR3 length is 15 residues. Deletions cut 3 bases from V and 6 bases from J, with 17 bases between. This CDR3 is CASSFSGRGRAEAFF. CDR3 DNA: TGTGCCAGCAGTTTTTCGGGAAGGGGGAGGGCTGAAGCTTTCTTT.

Worth noting for this clonotype: A much bigger clone sits one base away, suggesting this may be a read error. The J gene is TRBJ2-7, the V gene TRBV7-9; no clear D gene. The V end lost 5 bases, the J end lost 2 bases, and 16 bases lay between the germline ends. Germline V CDR1 and CDR2: SEHNR, FQNEAQ (reference sequence). The CDR3 totals 15 residues. CDR3 region: CASSPARTSPYEQYF. CDR3 sequence (DNA): TGTGCCAGCAGCCCTGCGAGGACGAGCCCCTACGAGCAGTACTTC.

This clonotype was seen only a few times. The J gene is TRBJ2-5, the V gene TRBV5-4; perhaps D is TRBD1 or TRBD2 (5 bases each). CDR1 SGHNT and CDR2 YYREEE come from the germline V gene (reference sequence). The CDR3 contains 14 residues. The ends were cut back, 4 bases at V and 4 bases at J, with 14 bases in the middle. The CDR3 DNA reads as TGTGCCAGCAGCCCCGCCACTAGGGGAGAGACCCAGTACTTC. This translates into CASSPATRGETQYF.

A word on this clonotype: A read error is possible here, since a much larger clone lies one base away. V is TRBV2 and J is TRBJ2-5, with D hard to call. The CDR3 covers 14 residues. The germline V and J ends were trimmed by 3 bases and 11 bases, with 19 bases remaining between them. CDR1 and CDR2 from the germline V gene are SNHLY and FYNNEI. The CDR3 DNA sequence: TGTGCCAGCAGTGAGGTGACAACCTACAATGAGCAGTACTTC. It is translated as CASSEVTTYNEQYF.

There are many counts of this clonotype. V usage is TRBV7-2 and J usage is TRBJ1-5; no clear D. This CDR3 is built from 15 residues. Trimming took 1 base from V and 2 from J, leaving 9 bases between them. Germline CDR1 is SGHTA and CDR2 is FQGNSA. CDR3 loop: CASSLVVGGNQPQHF. In nucleotides, the CDR3 is TGTGCCAGCAGCTTAGTTGTGGGCGGCAATCAGCCCCAGCATTTT.

In this sample, this clonotype turned up many times. The V call is TRBV20-1, the J call TRBJ2-2, with 11 bases aligning to TRBD2. The V segment lost 0 bases and the J segment 3 bases; nucleotides outside the gene matches: 6. Germline V gene lookup returns CDR1 DFQATT and CDR2 SNEGSKA (reference sequence). CDR3 length: 17 residues. For the CDR3, the DNA is TGCAGTGCTAGAGATAGCCTAGCGGGAGGTGACACCGGGGAGCTGTTTTTT. Translating gives CSARDSLAGGDTGELFF.

The gene calls are TRBV25-1 and TRBJ1-2; 11 bases map to TRBD1. V lost 6 bases to trimming and J lost 4 bases; unmatched junction nucleotides: 4. Germline CDR1 and CDR2: MGHDK and SYGVNS. This CDR3 region has 14 residues. This CDR3 reads CASRGTGGLYGYTF. CDR3 sequence (DNA): TGTGCCAGCAGAGGGACAGGGGGACTCTATGGCTACACCTTC.

This clonotype was observed many times. The CDR3 DNA reads TGTGCCAGCAGCTCGGGACTTACCTACGAGCAGTACTTC. Its translation: CASSSGLTYEQYF. V is TRBV11-1 and J is TRBJ2-7, with D tentatively TRBD2 (6 bases). Trimming took 4 bases from V and 2 from J, leaving 9 bases between them. Germline V CDR1 and CDR2: SGHAT, FQDESV (reference sequence). The length of the CDR3 is 13 residues.

The CDR3 protein is CASSGGQLLSGANVLTF. The CDR3 DNA sequence: TGTGCCAGCAGCGGAGGACAGTTACTCTCTGGGGCCAACGTCCTGACTTTC. The gene calls are TRBV28 and TRBJ2-6; possible D gene TRBD1, 6 bases. There are 17 residues in the CDR3. The germline CDR1 and CDR2 sequences are MDHEN and SYDVKM. The V end lost 6 bases, the J end lost 0 bases, and 15 bases lay between the germline ends.

As regards this clonotype: A single base separates this from a much larger clone, so it may be a read error. This sequence joins TRBV20-1 and TRBJ2-1; perhaps TRBD2 as D (5 bases). V lost 2 bases to trimming and J lost 10 bases, with 18 bases between them. The CDR3 has 14 amino acids. Germline V CDR1 and CDR2: DFQATT, SNEGSKA (reference sequence). CDR3: CSARNLASLEEQFF. CDR3 sequence (DNA): TGCAGTGCTAGAAACCTAGCTTCCCTGGAAGAGCAGTTCTTC.

This clonotype came up many times. This rearrangement joins TRBV12-3 or TRBV12-4 to TRBJ2-7, with 8 nucleotides matching TRBD2. Germline trimming cut 3 bases from V and 3 bases from J; bases unmatched to any gene: 7. This CDR3 is 15 amino acids long. CDR3 loop: CASSLSRGRNYEQYF. CDR3 DNA: TGTGCCAGCAGTTTGAGTCGCGGGAGGAACTACGAGCAGTACTTC.

This clonotype was observed a handful of times. The V call is TRBV6-2 or TRBV6-3, the J call TRBJ1-1; no firm D call. CDR1 and CDR2 (germline): MNHEY, SVGEGT. The CDR3 is 11 amino acids. V lost 8 bases, J lost 6 bases, and 10 bases lay in between. The CDR3 loop is CASGRMSEAFF. For the CDR3, the DNA is TGTGCCAGCGGGCGAATGTCTGAAGCTTTCTTT.

Many counts were recorded for this clonotype. The DNA for the CDR3 is TGTGCCTGGAGCTCAGGGGGCCATCAGCCCCAGCATTTT. The encoded protein is CAWSSGGHQPQHF. The genes are TRBV30 and TRBJ1-5, with TRBD1 identical over 8 bases. The CDR3 is 13 residues long. CDR1 and CDR2 (germline): GTSNPN, SVGIG (reference sequence). J gave up 5 bases and V 3 bases, and 3 bases lay outside the gene matches.

This clonotype was detected ten times or more. The chain carries TRBV29-1 and TRBJ2-5; D is unclear. V was shortened by 4 bases and J by 5 bases, with 14 bases between the two germline ends. The CDR3 has 13 amino acids. Germline V lookup: CDR1 SQVTM, CDR2 ANQGSEA. The chain's CDR3 is CSVVLAILETQYF. CDR3 bases: TGCAGCGTTGTGCTGGCTATTCTGGAGACCCAGTACTTC.

V is TRBV7-2 and J is TRBJ2-5; TRBD2 is a possible D gene (6 bases). Trimming removed 3 bases from V and 7 bases from J, with 24 bases in between. The CDR3 is 17 amino acids. The V gene's germline CDR1 is SGHTA and CDR2 FQGNSA. DNA of the CDR3: TGTGCCAGCAGCTTTAGCAGGGCTACCCTCCCCGGGGGGACCCAGTACTTC. Amino acid sequence: CASSFSRATLPGGTQYF.

This clonotype was seen many times. CDR3 residues: CASTDGEGRSYNEQFF. The CDR3 nucleotides are TGTGCCAGCACCGACGGTGAGGGACGAAGTTACAATGAGCAGTTCTTC. This chain connects TRBV12-3 or TRBV12-4 to TRBJ2-1; the D call may be TRBD1 or TRBD2 (5 bases each). The CDR3 loop spans 16 amino acids. Trimming took 7 bases from V and 4 from J, leaving 20 bases between them.

This clonotype was detected a few times. The V call is TRBV7-9, the J call TRBJ2-5; D uncertain. CDR1 and CDR2 from the germline V gene are SEHNR and FQNEAQ (reference sequence). CDR3 length: 16 residues. Trimming took off 0 bases at V and 1 base at J, with 12 bases between the two ends. The CDR3 spells CASSLARASPQETQYF. The CDR3 DNA sequence: TGTGCCAGCAGCTTAGCGAGAGCCTCCCCCCAAGAGACCCAGTACTTC.

At least ten counts were recorded for this clonotype. The rearrangement links TRBV27 to TRBJ2-7, with no clear D. V was cut by 5 bases and J by 2 bases, with 13 bases left in between. In germline, CDR1 is MNHEY, CDR2 SMNVEV (reference sequence). The CDR3 sequence is 14 residues long. Written as DNA, the CDR3 is TGTGCCAGCAGTCCGATGATATCTACCTACGAGCAGTACTTC. It yields the protein CASSPMISTYEQYF.

This clonotype has a count of ten or more. V is TRBV28 and J is TRBJ2-1; D unclear. The CDR3 contains 11 residues. The V and J ends lost 8 bases and 6 bases respectively, with 8 bases between them. CDR1 MDHEN and CDR2 SYDVKM come from the germline V gene. DNA for the CDR3: TGTGCCAGCCAACTTCTCAATGAGCAGTTCTTC. As protein: CASQLLNEQFF.

There are many counts of this clonotype. The chain carries TRBV28 and TRBJ2-1, with D possibly TRBD2 on 5 matching bases. The CDR3 totals 14 residues. With 7 bases removed from V and 10 bases from J, the gap between germline ends came to 20 bases. From germline, CDR1 is MDHEN and CDR2 SYDVKM. This CDR3 reads CASTLTVGVGEQFF. The CDR3 DNA reads TGTGCCAGCACCCTCACGGTCGGGGTAGGGGAGCAGTTCTTC.

V and J are TRBV4-1 and TRBJ2-1; the D is unclear. The CDR3 length is 13 residues. Germline assignment: CDR1 MGHRA and CDR2 YSYEKL. V was clipped by 3 bases and J by 7 bases, with 10 bases between them. Here the CDR3 reads CASSHVPWNEQFF. Written as DNA, the CDR3 is TGCGCCAGCAGCCACGTCCCTTGGAATGAGCAGTTCTTC.